This TCR beta chain appears in the sequencing data of a study of blood T cell repertoires in COVID-19. About the study: The analysed material was cDNA or gDNA that came from T cells, B-cell-depleted T cells, or PBMCs.

In the source study's methods: Cell counts per sample came from amplifying reference gene primers. Data came from immunoSEQ multiplex PCR; TCRdb stores just in-frame clones and leaves some out. That table gives V, J and clone size, and the DNA gave D and trimming. The repertoire holds roughly 180,000 clones, with 70% to 90% as singletons. There are 15 residues in the CDR3. V was clipped by 4 bases and J by 4 bases; unmatched bases: 6. CDR1 SGHRS and CDR2 YFSETQ come from the germline V gene. Sequencing used peripheral blood. This chain connects TRBV5-1 to TRBJ2-3; the match to TRBD2 covers 10 bases. The receptor was isolated from a man between 70 and 80 years old with active or convalescent COVID-19. Here the CDR3 reads CASSVLAGAPDTQYF. The DNA of the CDR3 is TGCGCCAGCAGCGTTCTAGCGGGGGCCCCAGATACGCAGTATTTT.